This T cell receptor beta chain appears in the sequencing data of a study of blood T cell repertoires in COVID-19. Study summary: Whether acute or convalescent, the COVID-19 samples came from the United States, Italy and Spain. Sample material is recorded as cDNA or gDNA derived from T cells, B-cell-depleted T cells, or PBMCs.

CDR1 and CDR2 from the germline V gene are SNHLY and FYNNEI. There are 12 residues in the CDR3. Of note for this clone: At one of its ends the junction is not consistent with the germline gene, which may arise from a read error.

In the original analysis: It was from reference gene primer amplification that nucleated cell counts were estimated. The data were produced by immunoSEQ multiplex PCR, yet TCRdb's version contains in-frame clones alone and is incomplete. That table gives V, J and clone size, and the DNA gave D and trimming. The table has approximately 69,000 clones, roughly 89% seen once; the top ten hold approximately 5.8%. J is TRBJ1-4 and V is TRBV2, with D maybe TRBD1 (6 bases). The receptor was isolated from a middle-aged man with acute or convalescent COVID-19. The sequenced sample was peripheral blood. In DNA form, the CDR3 reads TGTGCCAGCAGAGCGGGGGCAGAAATACTGTTTTTT. This encodes CASRAGAEILFF.